This T cell receptor (beta chain) was sequenced during a study of cytomegalovirus exposure and HLA in healthy donors. Broader study findings: In a later analysis, a genetic analysis reported fewer productive-TCR N-insertions in an Asian-associated ancestry cluster than the cohort average. Analyzed later, association rates of TCRs varied across HLA loci, with DRB1 most and HLA-C fewest. Indistinguishable V segments, including TRBV6-2 and TRBV6-3, were excluded. Most TCR sequences showed up rarely, but some public TCRs showed up in many donors.

Germline V gives CDR1 KGHSH, CDR2 LQKENI. The CDR3 has 15 residues. V lost 6 bases, J lost 5 bases, and 20 bases lay in between. As regards this clone: The target antigen is unknown.

The study ran its PCR with 60 Vbeta and 13 Jbeta primers. The repertoire was sequenced with immunoSEQ multiplex PCR; TCRdb's copy has only in-frame clones and lacks some. The sample contains about 160,000 clones, about three quarters of which appear only once. The sample consisted of PBMCs. This receptor was obtained from a female donor in good health and CMV-seronegative. V gene TRBV18 combines with J gene TRBJ2-7; tentatively, D is TRBD2 (6 bases). CDR3 sequence reads: CASSPLGGPVDEQYF. CDR3 nucleotides: TGTGCCAGCTCCCCCTTGGGGGGTCCGGTCGACGAGCAGTACTTC.